The 29 T cell receptor beta chains listed next were all sequenced from one sample in a study of cytomegalovirus exposure and HLA in healthy donors. Primers for the PCR totalled 60 Vbeta and 13 Jbeta. This table comes from immunoSEQ multiplex PCR, and its TCRdb copy is limited to in-frame clones, with some not included. The sample carries some 200,000 clones, approximately 79% recorded once. The sample was PBMCs. Receptors were obtained from a man between 45 and 60 years old in good health and CMV-seronegative.

The chain recombines TRBV13 with TRBJ2-5; 10 bases agree with TRBD2. V trimming: 5 bases; J trimming: 2 bases; junction bases outside the gene matches: 8. Germline assignment: CDR1 PRHDT and CDR2 FYEKMQ (reference sequence). CDR3 length: 16 residues. The CDR3 region is CASSPGLAELQETQYF. The CDR3 nucleotides are TGTGCCAGCAGCCCCGGACTAGCGGAGTTACAAGAGACCCAGTACTTC.

The chain employs TRBV27 and TRBJ1-6, with D uncertain. Per the germline V gene, CDR1 is MNHEY and CDR2 is SMNVEV (reference sequence). V lost 2 bases and J 4 bases, leaving 6 bases between the germline ends. The length of the CDR3 is 14 residues. This chain's CDR3 is CASSLNRYNSPLHF. CDR3 DNA: TGTGCCAGCAGTTTAAACAGATATAATTCACCCCTCCACTTT.

The rearrangement links TRBV10-3 to TRBJ1-1; 9 positions match TRBD1. The CDR3 runs to 16 residues. Unmatched junction bases numbered 10, after V lost 4 bases and J lost 4 bases. Germline CDR1 and CDR2: ENHRY and SYGVKD. In DNA, the CDR3 is TGTGCCATCAGTGGGTTGGGACAGGGTTTGGGCACTGAAGCTTTCTTT. Its translation is CAISGLGQGLGTEAFF.

The chain combines TRBV5-1 with TRBJ2-7; 10 nucleotides line up with TRBD2. Trimming removed 5 bases from V and 0 bases from J; junction bases left unmatched: 5. The V gene's germline CDR1 is SGHRS and CDR2 YFSETQ. This CDR3 contains 15 residues. CDR3 sequence (DNA): TGCGCCAGCAGACAGCGGGAGGGGAGCTCCTACGAGCAGTACTTC. Translated: CASRQREGSSYEQYF.

The rearrangement joins TRBV11-3 to TRBJ2-2; no firm D call. V was trimmed by 1 base and J by 3 bases, leaving 12 bases between them. Germline V gene data show CDR1 as SGHNT and CDR2 as YENEEA. The CDR3 length is 16 residues. DNA of the CDR3: TGTGCCAGCAGCTTAGGTGCGAGGAGACACACCGGGGAGCTGTTTTTT. As protein: CASSLGARRHTGELFF.

The rearrangement joins TRBV6-5 to TRBJ2-5; TRBD2 matches 7 bases. The V gene's germline CDR1 is MNHEY and CDR2 SVGAGI. V lost 0 bases, J lost 2 bases, and 6 bases stayed unmatched. The CDR3 length is 16 residues. The CDR3 nucleotides are TGTGCCAGCAGTTACTCCGGACTAGGAATACAAGAGACCCAGTACTTC. It encodes CASSYSGLGIQETQYF.

This clone showed up just a few times. V is TRBV30 and J is TRBJ1-5; D is possibly TRBD1 (6 bases). Looked up from germline, CDR1 is GTSNPN and CDR2 is SVGIG (reference sequence). The CDR3 has 16 amino acids. Trimming removed 2 bases at V and 0 bases at J, with 14 bases between. Written as DNA, the CDR3 is TGTGCCTGGAGTCCCGGGACACTATTTAGCAATCAGCCCCAGCATTTT. This sequence encodes CAWSPGTLFSNQPQHF.

The V gene is TRBV10-3, the J gene TRBJ2-1, with D possibly TRBD1 on 5 matching bases. CDR1 is ENHRY, CDR2 SYGVKD, per germline. Trimming took off 1 base at V and 0 bases at J, with 13 bases between the two ends. This CDR3 spans 17 amino acids. The DNA for the CDR3 is TGTGCCATCAGTGAGTTCGACAGTTCCCTCTCCTACAATGAGCAGTTCTTC. Protein sequence: CAISEFDSSLSYNEQFF.

The rearrangement uses TRBV19 and TRBJ1-5; D not certain. The V end lost 5 bases, the J end lost 4 bases, and 9 bases lay between the germline ends. CDR1 and CDR2 from the germline V gene are LNHDA and SQIVND (reference sequence). The CDR3 covers 13 residues. As DNA, the CDR3 is TGTGCCAGTAGTCTTCCAGTTAATCAGCCCCAGCATTTT. This translates into CASSLPVNQPQHF.

The gene calls are TRBV6-1 and TRBJ2-1, with TRBD1 identical over 7 bases. Germline V gives CDR1 MNHNS, CDR2 SASEGT. With V trimmed by 0 bases and J by 2 bases, 4 bases remained unmatched. This CDR3 region has 16 residues. CDR3 amino acids: CASSEAPGQTYNEQFF. The CDR3 coding sequence is TGTGCCAGCAGTGAAGCTCCGGGACAGACCTACAATGAGCAGTTCTTC.

The chain uses TRBV10-3 and TRBJ2-1, with 9 nucleotides matching TRBD2. V lost 3 bases and J lost 0; bases outside the gene matches: 3. Germline-derived CDR1 and CDR2 are ENHRY and SYGVKD. The CDR3 totals 16 residues. The CDR3 sequence: CAISDQTSGSYNEQFF. In nucleotides, the CDR3 is TGTGCCATCAGTGACCAGACTAGCGGCTCCTACAATGAGCAGTTCTTC.

This clone was detected a few times. The chain uses TRBV6-6 and TRBJ1-2, with 10 bases that match TRBD1. CDR1 and CDR2 from the germline V gene are MNHNY and SVGAGI (reference sequence). CDR3 size: 15 residues. J was trimmed by 5 bases and V by 6 bases; bases with no gene match: 9. CDR3 loop: CASSPGTGDWYGYTF. For the CDR3, the DNA is TGTGCCAGCAGCCCCGGGACAGGGGATTGGTATGGCTACACCTTC.

The CDR3 here is CASSSRQVYQETQYF. The DNA of the CDR3 is TGTGCCAGCAGTTCTCGACAGGTGTACCAAGAGACCCAGTACTTC. This sequence joins TRBV28 and TRBJ2-5, with D possibly matching TRBD1 (6 bases). Looked up from germline, CDR1 is MDHEN and CDR2 is SYDVKM. The CDR3 runs to 15 residues. V was pared by 4 bases and J by 0 bases, with 12 bases between. Supplemented by reference TRBV28 and TRBJ2-5, the full variable domain reads DVKVTQSSRYLVKRTGEKVFLECVQDMDHENMFWYRQDPGLGLRLIYFSYDVKMKEKGDIPEGYSVSREKKERFSLILESASTNQTSMYLCASSSRQVYQETQYFGPGTRLLVL.

The chain combines TRBV9 with TRBJ2-1; 13 nucleotides match TRBD2. The length of the CDR3 is 15 residues. From germline, CDR1 is SGDLS and CDR2 YYNGEE. After removal of 3 bases from V and 10 bases from J, the junction contained 7 bases not matched to a gene. In DNA form, the CDR3 reads TGTGCCAGCAGCGCGACTAGCGGGGGGAAAAGGGAGCAGTTCTTC. Protein product: CASSATSGGKREQFF.

The chain employs TRBV28 and TRBJ2-2; the D gene is possibly TRBD1 (7 bases). CDR1 is MDHEN, CDR2 SYDVKM, per germline. This CDR3 is 16 amino acids long. V lost 5 bases, J lost 4 bases, and 17 bases lay in between. The CDR3 sequence is CASSRQGGAFTGELFF. CDR3 coding DNA: TGTGCCAGCAGTAGACAGGGAGGCGCGTTCACCGGGGAGCTGTTTTTT.

V is TRBV9 and J is TRBJ2-2; weak D call: TRBD1 (6 bases). CDR3 length equals 15 residues. Germline values: CDR1 SGDLS, CDR2 YYNGEE. The V gene lost 4 bases and the J gene lost 0 bases, with 10 bases spanning the gap. The CDR3 region is CASSPGDTNTGELFF. CDR3 coding DNA: TGTGCCAGCAGCCCCGGGGACACGAACACCGGGGAGCTGTTTTTT.

This clone was picked up a small number of times. The chain has TRBV2 and TRBJ2-5; 11 bases line up with TRBD2. This CDR3 is 15 amino acids long. In germline, CDR1 is SNHLY, CDR2 FYNNEI. The trim removed 4 bases at V and 1 base at J, leaving 2 bases unmatched. The CDR3 loop is CASSGLAGPQETQYF. DNA for the CDR3: TGTGCCAGCAGTGGACTAGCGGGGCCCCAAGAGACCCAGTACTTC.

A few counts support this clone. V gene TRBV6-5 combines with J gene TRBJ1-5; D is ambiguous. The CDR3 spans 13 residues. V was shortened by 6 bases and J by 5 bases, with 11 bases between the two germline ends. Germline CDR1 and CDR2: MNHEY and SVGAGI. CDR3 sequence reads: CASSRLADQPQHF. CDR3 DNA: TGTGCCAGCAGCCGCTTGGCAGATCAGCCCCAGCATTTT.

This clone was seen a few times. This chain uses TRBV2 with TRBJ1-2; the D is unclear. The CDR3 has 14 residues. CDR1 and CDR2 from the germline V gene are SNHLY and FYNNEI. V gave up 6 bases and J gave up 1 base, with 12 bases separating them. The CDR3 DNA reads TGTGCCAGCAGCGGGAGAACATTTAACTATGGCTACACCTTC. Protein product: CASSGRTFNYGYTF.

A few counts support this clone. At one boundary the junction diverges from the germline segment, which might be a read error. The chain employs TRBV30 and TRBJ1-1; perhaps TRBD1 as D (6 bases). The germline gives CDR1 GTSNPN, CDR2 SVGIG (reference sequence). The CDR3 runs 12 residues. CDR3 nucleotide sequence: TGTGCCTGGACCGTCCAGGGGTTCCAAACCCGGTTT. The encoded protein is CAWTVQGFQTRF.

V and J are TRBV9 and TRBJ1-1, with D unclear. With 7 bases removed from V and 1 base from J, the gap between germline ends came to 14 bases. The germline V gene has CDR1 SGDLS and CDR2 YYNGEE. The CDR3 sequence is 14 residues long. The CDR3 loop is CASRGIGANTEAFF. CDR3 in DNA: TGTGCCAGCCGCGGGATCGGAGCGAACACTGAAGCTTTCTTT.

This clone was observed a handful of times. The chain joins TRBV7-2 to TRBJ2-2, with unresolved D. The CDR3 is 13 amino acids. Germline assignment: CDR1 SGHTA and CDR2 FQGNSA. The V and J ends lost 6 bases and 8 bases respectively, with 13 bases between them. CDR3 protein: CASRSASRGELFF. For the CDR3, the DNA is TGTGCCAGCAGATCGGCCTCTAGGGGGGAGCTGTTTTTT.

This clone has a handful of counts. The V call is TRBV6-1, the J call TRBJ2-7; D may be TRBD1 (5 bases). CDR1 is MNHNS and CDR2 is SASEGT in the germline V gene. V shed 7 bases and J shed 1 base, with 11 bases lying between them. CDR3 length: 13 amino acids. The chain's CDR3 is CASTRQRSYEQYF. The CDR3 DNA sequence: TGTGCCAGCACCCGACAGAGATCCTACGAGCAGTACTTC.

This clone was picked up a small number of times. This chain joins TRBV30 and TRBJ1-5; 10 bases line up with TRBD1. Germline V gene lookup returns CDR1 GTSNPN and CDR2 SVGIG (reference sequence). The junction had 4 bases not matched to a gene; V was cut back by 2 bases and J by 6 bases. The length of the CDR3 is 14 residues. The chain's CDR3 is CAWSPWDRGQPQHF. The DNA for the CDR3 is TGTGCCTGGAGTCCCTGGGACAGGGGTCAGCCCCAGCATTTT. The entire variable domain, with the rest obtained from reference TRBV30 and TRBJ1-5, is as follows: SQTIHQWPATLVQPVGSPLSLECTVEGTSNPNLYWYRQAAGRGLQLLFYSVGIGQISSEVPQNLSASRPQDRQFILSSKKLLLSDSGFYLCAWSPWDRGQPQHFGDGTRLSIL.

The chain joins TRBV6-1 to TRBJ2-1, with D possibly matching TRBD2 (7 bases). There are 14 residues in the CDR3. From germline, CDR1 is MNHNS and CDR2 SASEGT. V lost 6 bases, J lost 10 bases, and 19 bases lay in between. This CDR3 reads CASRSGGGGGEQFF. The CDR3 nucleotides are TGTGCCAGCAGGAGTGGGGGAGGGGGTGGGGAGCAGTTCTTC.

The chain carries TRBV7-8 and TRBJ2-5; 10 bases match TRBD2. The germline V gene has CDR1 SGHVS and CDR2 FQNEAQ. The CDR3 length is 14 residues. V lost 6 bases and J lost 5; bases outside the gene matches: 6. The CDR3 bases are TGTGCCAGCAGTTCTAGCGGGAGTTGGGAGACCCAGTACTTC. Encoded protein: CASSSSGSWETQYF.

This clone has only a few counts. Other DNA sequences from this sample encode an identical CDR3 as well. The chain couples TRBV18 to TRBJ2-5, with D hard to call. V shed 1 base and J shed 2 bases, with 8 bases lying between them. CDR3 length: 14 amino acids. Germline V lookup: CDR1 KGHSH, CDR2 LQKENI. Here the CDR3 reads CASSPQAGQETQYF. The CDR3 nucleotides are TGTGCCAGCTCACCACAGGCAGGTCAAGAGACCCAGTACTTC. Full variable domain (missing parts from reference TRBV18 and TRBJ2-5): NAGVMQNPRHLVRRRGQEARLRCSPMKGHSHVYWYRQLPEEGLKFMVYLQKENIIDESGMPKERFSAEFPKEGPSILRIQQVVRGDSAAYFCASSPQAGQETQYFGPGTRLLVL.

The J gene is TRBJ2-5, the V gene TRBV4-1; TRBD2 agrees at 14 bases. This CDR3 has 16 residues. The germline CDR1 and CDR2 sequences are MGHRA and YSYEKL. V shed 5 bases, J shed 5 bases, and the junction held 7 bases outside the gene matches. The CDR3, as DNA: TGCGCCAGCAGCGGGACTAGCGGGAGTGTAATGGAGACCCAGTACTTC. This sequence encodes CASSGTSGSVMETQYF.

The CDR3 loop is CASSPTENTEAFF. Here the CDR3 DNA reads TGTGCCAGTAGTCCTACAGAGAACACTGAAGCTTTCTTT. V usage is TRBV19 and J usage is TRBJ1-1, with unresolved D. Germline V gene sequence: CDR1 LNHDA, CDR2 SQIVND (reference sequence). V was clipped by 5 bases and J by 1 base, with 8 bases between them. This CDR3 is 13 amino acids long.